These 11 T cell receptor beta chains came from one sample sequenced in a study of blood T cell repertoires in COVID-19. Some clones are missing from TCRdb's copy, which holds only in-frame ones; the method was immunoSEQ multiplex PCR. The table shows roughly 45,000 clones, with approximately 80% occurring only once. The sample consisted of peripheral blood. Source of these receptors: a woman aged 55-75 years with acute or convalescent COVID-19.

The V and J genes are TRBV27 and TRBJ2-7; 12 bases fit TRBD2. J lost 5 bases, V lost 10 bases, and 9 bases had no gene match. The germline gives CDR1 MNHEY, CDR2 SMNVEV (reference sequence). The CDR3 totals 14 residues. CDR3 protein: CATRTSGAPHEQYF. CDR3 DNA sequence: TGTGCCACAAGGACTAGCGGGGCTCCACACGAGCAGTACTTC.

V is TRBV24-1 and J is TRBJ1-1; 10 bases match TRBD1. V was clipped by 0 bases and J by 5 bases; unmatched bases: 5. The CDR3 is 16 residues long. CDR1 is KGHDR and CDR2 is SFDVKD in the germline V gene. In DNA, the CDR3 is TGTGCCACCAGTGATTTGAATTGGGGACAGGGGACTGAAGCTTTCTTT. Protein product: CATSDLNWGQGTEAFF.

The CDR3 nucleotides read TGTGCCATCAGTGGGATGGACAGGGAGCAGTTCTTC. It codes for CAISGMDREQFF. The rearrangement links TRBV10-3 to TRBJ2-1, with 7 positions matching TRBD1. CDR1 and CDR2 (germline): ENHRY, SYGVKD. The CDR3 has 12 amino acids. The trim removed 4 bases at V and 10 bases at J, leaving 4 bases unmatched.

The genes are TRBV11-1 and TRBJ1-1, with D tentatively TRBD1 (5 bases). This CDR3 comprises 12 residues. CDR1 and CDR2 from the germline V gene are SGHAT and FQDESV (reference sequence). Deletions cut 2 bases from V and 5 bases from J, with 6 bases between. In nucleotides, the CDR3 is TGTGCCAGCAGCTTACAGGGAACTGAAGCTTTCTTT. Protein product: CASSLQGTEAFF.

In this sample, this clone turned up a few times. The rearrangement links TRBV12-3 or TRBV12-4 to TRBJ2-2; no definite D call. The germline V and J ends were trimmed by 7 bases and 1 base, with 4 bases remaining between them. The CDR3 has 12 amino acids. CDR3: CASTGNTGELFF. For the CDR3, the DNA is TGTGCCAGCACGGGGAACACCGGGGAGCTGTTTTTT.

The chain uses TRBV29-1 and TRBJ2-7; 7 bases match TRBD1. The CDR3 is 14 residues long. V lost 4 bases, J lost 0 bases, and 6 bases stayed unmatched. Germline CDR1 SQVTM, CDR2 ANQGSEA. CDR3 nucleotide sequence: TGCAGCGTTGTTAGCCGGGACAGCTCCTACGAGCAGTACTTC. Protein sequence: CSVVSRDSSYEQYF.

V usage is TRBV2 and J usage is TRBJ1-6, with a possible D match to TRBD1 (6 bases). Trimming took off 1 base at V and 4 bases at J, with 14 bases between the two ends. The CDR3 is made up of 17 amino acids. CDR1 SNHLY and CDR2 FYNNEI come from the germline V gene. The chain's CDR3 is CASSEGGGSTYNSPLHF. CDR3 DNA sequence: TGTGCCAGCAGTGAAGGGGGGGGCAGTACGTATAATTCACCCCTCCACTTT.

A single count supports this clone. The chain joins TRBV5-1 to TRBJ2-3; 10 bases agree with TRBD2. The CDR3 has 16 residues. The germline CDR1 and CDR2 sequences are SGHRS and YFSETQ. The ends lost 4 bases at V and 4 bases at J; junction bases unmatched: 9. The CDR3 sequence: CASSPLAGGVADTQYF. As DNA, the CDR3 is TGCGCCAGCAGCCCATTAGCGGGGGGTGTCGCAGATACGCAGTATTTT.

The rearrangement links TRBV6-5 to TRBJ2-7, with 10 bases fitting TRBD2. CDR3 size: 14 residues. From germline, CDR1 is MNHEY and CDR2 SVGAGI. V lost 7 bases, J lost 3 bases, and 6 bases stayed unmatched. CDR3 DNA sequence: TGTGCCAGCATGACAGGACTAGCGGACTACGAGCAGTACTTC. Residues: CASMTGLADYEQYF.

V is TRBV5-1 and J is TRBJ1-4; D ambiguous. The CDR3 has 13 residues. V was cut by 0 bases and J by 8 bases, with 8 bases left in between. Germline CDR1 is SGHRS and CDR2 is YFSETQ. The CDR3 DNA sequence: TGCGCCAGCAGCTTGGCCGAGAAGGAAAAACTGTTTTTT. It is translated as CASSLAEKEKLFF.

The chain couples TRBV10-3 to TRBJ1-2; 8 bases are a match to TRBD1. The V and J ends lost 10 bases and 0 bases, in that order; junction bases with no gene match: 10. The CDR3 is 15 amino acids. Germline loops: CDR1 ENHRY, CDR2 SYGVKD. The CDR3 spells CATIAGTGSNYGYTF. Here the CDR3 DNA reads TGTGCCACCATCGCCGGGACAGGTTCTAACTATGGCTACACCTTC.